Here is one T cell receptor (beta chain) with its context. What it binds is not known. At one boundary the junction diverges from the germline segment, which might be a read error. This CDR3 spans 13 amino acids. Germline CDR1 and CDR2: SQVTM and ANQGSEA. Reverse transcribed after extraction, RNA yielded cDNA as the sequencing template. Profiled with immunoSEQ multiplex PCR; TCRdb holds only in-frame clones, not every one. The repertoire consists of more than 85,000 clones, with roughly 42% occurring once and the leading ten covering almost 0.8%. The sample comes from a study of CD8+ T cells in alopecia areata. The study's findings and limits: Greater clonality was observed in lesional scalp samples, especially alopecia totalis/universalis, versus normal scalp.

Alopecia areata patients provided lesional scalp punch biopsies and peripheral blood, both collected for the study. It was from PBMCs that CD4+ and CD8+ T cells were sorted. This TCR came from a human donor with alopecia areata. V usage is TRBV29-1 and J usage is TRBJ1-1, with a tentative D call TRBD1 (5 bases). Sequenced material: CD4+ T cells sorted from blood. The CDR3 reads CSVTQRVGTWGNF. The DNA of the CDR3 is TGCAGCGTAACGCAGCGGGTTGGGACGTGGGGAAACTTT.